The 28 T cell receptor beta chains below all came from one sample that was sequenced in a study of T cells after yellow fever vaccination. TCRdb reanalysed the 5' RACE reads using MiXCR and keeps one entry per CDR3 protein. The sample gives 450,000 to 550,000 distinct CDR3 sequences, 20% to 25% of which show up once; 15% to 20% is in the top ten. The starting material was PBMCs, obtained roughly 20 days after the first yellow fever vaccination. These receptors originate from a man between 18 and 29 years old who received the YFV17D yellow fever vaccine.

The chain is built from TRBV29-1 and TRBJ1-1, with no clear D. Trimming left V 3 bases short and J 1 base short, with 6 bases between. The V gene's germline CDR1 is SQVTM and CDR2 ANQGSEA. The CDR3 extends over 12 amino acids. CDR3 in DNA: TGCAGCGTTGATTACGGGAACACTGAAGCTTTCTTT. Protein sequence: CSVDYGNTEAFF.

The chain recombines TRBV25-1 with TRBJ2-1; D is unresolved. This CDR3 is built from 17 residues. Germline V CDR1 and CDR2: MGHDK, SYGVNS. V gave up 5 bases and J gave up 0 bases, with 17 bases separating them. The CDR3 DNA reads TGTGCCAGCAGTTTAGGGTCACGGTCTAGCTCCTACAATGAGCAGTTCTTC. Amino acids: CASSLGSRSSSYNEQFF.

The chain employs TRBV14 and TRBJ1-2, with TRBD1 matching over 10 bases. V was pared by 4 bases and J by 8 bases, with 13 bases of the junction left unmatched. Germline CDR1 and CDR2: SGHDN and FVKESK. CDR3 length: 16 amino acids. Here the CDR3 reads CASSPGDRGSLGGYTF. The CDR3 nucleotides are TGTGCCAGCAGCCCCGGGGACAGGGGCTCCCTCGGGGGCTACACCTTC.

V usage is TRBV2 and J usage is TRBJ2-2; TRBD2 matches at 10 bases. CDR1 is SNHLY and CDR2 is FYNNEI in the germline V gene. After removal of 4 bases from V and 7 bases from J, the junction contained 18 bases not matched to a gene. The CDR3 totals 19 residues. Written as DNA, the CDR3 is TGTGCCAGCAGTGGCGAGCGGGGGGGCCAATTAGTGGAGAACGGGGAGCTGTTTTTT. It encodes CASSGERGGQLVENGELFF.

DNA of the CDR3: TGTGCCAGCAGTGAAGGCCCGGTCGGAGCCCAGTACTTC. Translating gives CASSEGPVGAQYF. V gene TRBV2 combines with J gene TRBJ2-5, with D unclear. The CDR3 has 13 residues. Trimming pared 1 base from V and 9 bases from J, leaving 12 bases between. Per the germline V gene, CDR1 is SNHLY and CDR2 is FYNNEI.

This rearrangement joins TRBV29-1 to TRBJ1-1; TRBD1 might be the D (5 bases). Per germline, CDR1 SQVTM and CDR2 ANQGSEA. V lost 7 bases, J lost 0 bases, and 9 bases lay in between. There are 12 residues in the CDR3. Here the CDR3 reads CSALGLNTEAFF. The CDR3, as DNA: TGCAGCGCCCTGGGGCTGAACACTGAAGCTTTCTTT. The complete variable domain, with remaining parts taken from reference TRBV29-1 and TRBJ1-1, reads SAVISQKPSRDICQRGTSLTIQCQVDSQVTMMFWYRQQPGQSLTLIATANQGSEATYESGFVIDKFPISRPNLTFSTLTVSNMSPEDSSIYLCSALGLNTEAFFGQGTRLTVV.

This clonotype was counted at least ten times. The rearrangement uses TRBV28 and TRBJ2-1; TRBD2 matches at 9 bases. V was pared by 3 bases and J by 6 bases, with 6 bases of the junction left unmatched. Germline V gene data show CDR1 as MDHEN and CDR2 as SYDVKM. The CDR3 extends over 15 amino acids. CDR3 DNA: TGTGCCAGCAGTTTGGAGCGGGGGGTGACCAATGAGCAGTTCTTC. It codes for CASSLERGVTNEQFF.

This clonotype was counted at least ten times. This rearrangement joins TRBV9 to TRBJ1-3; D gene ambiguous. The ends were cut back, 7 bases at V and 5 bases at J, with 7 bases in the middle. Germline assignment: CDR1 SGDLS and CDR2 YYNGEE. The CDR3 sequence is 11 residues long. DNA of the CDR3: TGTGCCAGCGGGTTGCGAAACACCATATATTTT. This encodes CASGLRNTIYF.

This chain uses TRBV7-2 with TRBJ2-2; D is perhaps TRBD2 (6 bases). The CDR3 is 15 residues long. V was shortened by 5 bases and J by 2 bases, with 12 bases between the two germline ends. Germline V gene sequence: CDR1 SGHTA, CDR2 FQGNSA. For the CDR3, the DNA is TGTGCCAGCAGCGTGGGACTGCTAAACACCGGGGAGCTGTTTTTT. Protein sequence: CASSVGLLNTGELFF.

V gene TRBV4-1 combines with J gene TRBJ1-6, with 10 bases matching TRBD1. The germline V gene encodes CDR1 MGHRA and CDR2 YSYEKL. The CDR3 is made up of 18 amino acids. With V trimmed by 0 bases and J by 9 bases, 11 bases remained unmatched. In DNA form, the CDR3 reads TGCGCCAGCAGCCAAGATTTAAGGACAGGGGGATGGAGTTCACCCCTCCACTTT. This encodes CASSQDLRTGGWSSPLHF.

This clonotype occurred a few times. The CDR3 bases are TGCAGTGCAGATACAGGGCTCAATGAGCAGTTCTTC. Its translation is CSADTGLNEQFF. The V and J genes are TRBV20-1 and TRBJ2-1; a possible D gene is TRBD1 (6 bases). This CDR3 comprises 12 residues. V lost 6 bases to trimming and J lost 6 bases, with 12 bases between them. Germline values: CDR1 DFQATT, CDR2 SNEGSKA (reference sequence).

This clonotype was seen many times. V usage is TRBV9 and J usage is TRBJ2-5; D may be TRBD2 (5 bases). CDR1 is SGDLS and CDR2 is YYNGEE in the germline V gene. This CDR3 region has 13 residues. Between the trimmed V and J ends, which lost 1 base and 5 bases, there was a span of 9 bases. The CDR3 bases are TGTGCCAGCAGCGTATCCGGGGAGGAGACCCAGTACTTC. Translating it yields CASSVSGEETQYF.

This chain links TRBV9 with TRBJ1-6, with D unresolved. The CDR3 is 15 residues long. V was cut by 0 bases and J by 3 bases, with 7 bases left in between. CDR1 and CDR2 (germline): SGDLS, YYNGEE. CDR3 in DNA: TGTGCCAGCAGCGTAGGTGGGAACTATAATTCACCCCTCCACTTT. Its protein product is CASSVGGNYNSPLHF.

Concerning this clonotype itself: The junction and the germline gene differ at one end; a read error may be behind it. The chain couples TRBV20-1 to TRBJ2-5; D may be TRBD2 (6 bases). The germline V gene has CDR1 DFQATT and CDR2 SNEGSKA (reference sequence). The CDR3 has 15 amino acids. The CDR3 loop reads CSARERISGQETQYF. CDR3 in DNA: TGCAGTGCGAGAGAGAGGATTAGCGGCCAAGAGACCCAGTACTTC.

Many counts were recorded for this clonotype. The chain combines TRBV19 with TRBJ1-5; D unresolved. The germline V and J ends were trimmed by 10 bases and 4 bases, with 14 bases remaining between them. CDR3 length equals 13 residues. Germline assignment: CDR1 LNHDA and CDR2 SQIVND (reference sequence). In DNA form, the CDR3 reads TGTGCCACCCTTCAGGACGGGAATCAGCCCCAGCATTTT. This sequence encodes CATLQDGNQPQHF.

CDR3 amino acids: CASSPYLGETQYF. Written as DNA, the CDR3 is TGTGCCAGCAGCCCCTACCTCGGGGAGACGCAGTATTTT. The chain employs TRBV7-3 and TRBJ2-3, with a possible D match to TRBD2 (5 bases). Germline CDR1 and CDR2: SGHTA and FQGTGA. CDR3 length: 13 amino acids. Trimming left V 5 bases short and J 9 bases short, with 15 bases between.

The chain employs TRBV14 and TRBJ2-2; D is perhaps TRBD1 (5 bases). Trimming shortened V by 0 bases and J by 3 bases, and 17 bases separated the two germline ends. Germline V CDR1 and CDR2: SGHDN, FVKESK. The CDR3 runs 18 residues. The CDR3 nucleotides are TGTGCCAGCAGCCAAGATCCGAGTTGGGGCTGGGACACCGGGGAGCTGTTTTTT. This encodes CASSQDPSWGWDTGELFF.

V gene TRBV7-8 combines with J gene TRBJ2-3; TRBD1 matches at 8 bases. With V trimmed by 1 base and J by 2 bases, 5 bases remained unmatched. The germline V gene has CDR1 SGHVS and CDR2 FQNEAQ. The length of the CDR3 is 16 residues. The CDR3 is CASSLDQDRATDTQYF. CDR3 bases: TGTGCCAGCAGCTTAGACCAGGACAGGGCCACAGATACGCAGTATTTT.

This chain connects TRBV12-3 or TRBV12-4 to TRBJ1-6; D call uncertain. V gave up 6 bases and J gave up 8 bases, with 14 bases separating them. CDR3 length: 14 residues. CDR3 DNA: TGTGCCAGCAGCCGCAGCGAAAATTATTCACCCCTCCACTTT. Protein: CASSRSENYSPLHF.

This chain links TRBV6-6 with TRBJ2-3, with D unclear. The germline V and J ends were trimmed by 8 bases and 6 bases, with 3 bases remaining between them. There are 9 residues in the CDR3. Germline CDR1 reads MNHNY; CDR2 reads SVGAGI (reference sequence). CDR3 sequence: CASGDTQYF. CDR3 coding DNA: TGTGCCAGCGGGGATACGCAGTATTTT.

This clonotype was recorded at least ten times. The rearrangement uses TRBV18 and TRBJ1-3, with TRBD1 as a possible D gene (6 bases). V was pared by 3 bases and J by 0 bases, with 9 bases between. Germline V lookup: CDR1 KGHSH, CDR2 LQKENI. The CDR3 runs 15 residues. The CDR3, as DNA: TGTGCCAGCTCACCTGAACAGGGCTCTGGAAACACCATATATTTT. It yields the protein CASSPEQGSGNTIYF.

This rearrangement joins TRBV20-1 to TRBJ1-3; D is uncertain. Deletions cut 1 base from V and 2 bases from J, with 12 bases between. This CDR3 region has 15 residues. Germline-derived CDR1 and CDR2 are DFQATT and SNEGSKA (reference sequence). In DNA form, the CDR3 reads TGCAGTGCTAGAGGGGATCCAATCCCTGGAAACACCATATATTTT. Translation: CSARGDPIPGNTIYF.

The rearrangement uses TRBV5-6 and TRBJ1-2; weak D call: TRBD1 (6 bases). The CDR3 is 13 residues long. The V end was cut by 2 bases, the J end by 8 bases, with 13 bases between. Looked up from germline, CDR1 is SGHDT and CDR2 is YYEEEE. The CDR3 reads CASSFGQPYGYTF. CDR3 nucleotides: TGTGCCAGCAGCTTTGGACAGCCCTACGGCTACACCTTC. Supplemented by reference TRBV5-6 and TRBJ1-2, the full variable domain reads DAGVTQSPTHLIKTRGQQVTLRCSPKSGHDTVSWYQQALGQGPQFIFQYYEEEERQRGNFPDRFSGHQFPNYSSELNVNALLLGDSALYLCASSFGQPYGYTFGSGTRLTVV.

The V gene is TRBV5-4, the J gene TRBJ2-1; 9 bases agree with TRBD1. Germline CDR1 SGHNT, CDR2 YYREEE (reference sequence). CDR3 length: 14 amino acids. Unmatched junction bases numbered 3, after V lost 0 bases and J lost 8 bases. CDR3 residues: CASSLEDRGYEQFF. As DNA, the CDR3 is TGTGCCAGCAGCTTGGAAGACAGGGGGTATGAGCAGTTCTTC.

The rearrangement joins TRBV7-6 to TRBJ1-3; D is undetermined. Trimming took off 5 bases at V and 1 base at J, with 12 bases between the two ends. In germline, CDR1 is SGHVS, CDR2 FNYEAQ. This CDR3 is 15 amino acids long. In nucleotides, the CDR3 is TGTGCCAGCAGCCCCTTGGGGTGGTCTGGAAACACCATATATTTT. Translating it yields CASSPLGWSGNTIYF.

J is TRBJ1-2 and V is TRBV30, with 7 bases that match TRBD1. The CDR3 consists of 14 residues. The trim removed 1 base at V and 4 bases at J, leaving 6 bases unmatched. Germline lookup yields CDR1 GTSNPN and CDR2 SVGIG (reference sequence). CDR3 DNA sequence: TGTGCCTGGAGTGCCAACAGGGGAGGCTATGGCTACACCTTC. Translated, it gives CAWSANRGGYGYTF.

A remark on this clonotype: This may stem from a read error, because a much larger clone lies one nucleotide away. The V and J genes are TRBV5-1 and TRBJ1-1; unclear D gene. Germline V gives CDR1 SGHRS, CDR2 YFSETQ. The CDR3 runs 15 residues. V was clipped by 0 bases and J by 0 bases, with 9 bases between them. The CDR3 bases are TGCGCCAGCAGCTTGGCCGTGGGGATGAACACTGAAGCTTTCTTT. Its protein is CASSLAVGMNTEAFF.

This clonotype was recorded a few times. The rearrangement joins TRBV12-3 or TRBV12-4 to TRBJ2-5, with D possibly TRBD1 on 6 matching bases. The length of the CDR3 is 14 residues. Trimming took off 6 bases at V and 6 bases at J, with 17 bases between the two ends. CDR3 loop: CASRYRVFEKTQYF. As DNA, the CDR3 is TGTGCCAGCAGGTACAGGGTTTTTGAGAAGACCCAGTACTTC.